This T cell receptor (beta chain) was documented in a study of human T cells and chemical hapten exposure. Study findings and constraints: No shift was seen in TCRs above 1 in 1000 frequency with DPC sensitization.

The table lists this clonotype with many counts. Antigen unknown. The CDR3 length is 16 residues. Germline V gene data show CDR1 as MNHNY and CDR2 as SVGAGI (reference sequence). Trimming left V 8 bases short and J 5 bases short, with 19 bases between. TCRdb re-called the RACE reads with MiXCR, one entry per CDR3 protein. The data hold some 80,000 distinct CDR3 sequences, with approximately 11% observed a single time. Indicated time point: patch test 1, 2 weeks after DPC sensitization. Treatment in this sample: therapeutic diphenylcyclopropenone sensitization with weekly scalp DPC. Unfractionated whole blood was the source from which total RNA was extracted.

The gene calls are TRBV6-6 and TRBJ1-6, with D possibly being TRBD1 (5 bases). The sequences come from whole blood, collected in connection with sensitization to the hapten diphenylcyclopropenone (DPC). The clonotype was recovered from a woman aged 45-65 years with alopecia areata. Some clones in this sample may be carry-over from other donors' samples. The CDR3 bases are TGTGCCAGCCCGGCTATACCAGGGTCCGATAATTCACCCCTCCACTTT. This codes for CASPAIPGSDNSPLHF.